The present TCR beta chain was sequenced within a study of blood T cell repertoires in COVID-19. Across the study: The cDNA or gDNA used as material had been derived from T cells, B-cell-depleted T cells, or PBMCs.

Participants were aged roughly 18 to 90 years, lived in about 26 US areas, and enrolled virtually. CDR1 is SNHLY, CDR2 FYNNEI, per germline. The CDR3 is 15 residues long. V dropped 4 bases and J dropped 4; count of bases not matched to a gene: 5. Measured with immunoSEQ multiplex PCR; TCRdb has only the in-frame clones, and not every one. Among roughly 250,000 clones listed, more than 75% were seen once. The TCR comes from a woman between 45 and 65 years old who had recovered from COVID-19. The chain recombines TRBV2 with TRBJ2-1; 9 positions agree with TRBD2. The sequenced material came from PBMCs or T cells enriched from blood (not recorded which). The CDR3 loop reads CASSGRLAAYNEQFF. CDR3 nucleotide sequence: TGTGCCAGCAGTGGGAGACTAGCGGCGTACAATGAGCAGTTCTTC.